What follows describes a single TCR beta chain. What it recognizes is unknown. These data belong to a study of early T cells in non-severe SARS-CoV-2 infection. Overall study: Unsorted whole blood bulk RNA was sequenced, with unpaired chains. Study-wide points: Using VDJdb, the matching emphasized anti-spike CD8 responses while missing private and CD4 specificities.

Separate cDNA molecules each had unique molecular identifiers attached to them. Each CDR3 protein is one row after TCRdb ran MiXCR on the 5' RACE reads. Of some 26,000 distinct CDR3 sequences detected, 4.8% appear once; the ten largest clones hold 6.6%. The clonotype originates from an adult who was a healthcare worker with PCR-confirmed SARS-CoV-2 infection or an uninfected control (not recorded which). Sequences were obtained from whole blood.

For the CDR3, the DNA is TGTGCCAGCAGCTCCCCAGACAGGGGGAAAGAGCAGTACTTC. This translates into CASSSPDRGKEQYF. This chain uses TRBV5-4 with TRBJ2-7, with TRBD1 matching 9 bases. J was trimmed by 7 bases and V by 3 bases; bases with no gene match: 8. In germline, CDR1 is SGHNT, CDR2 YYREEE (reference sequence). There are 14 residues in the CDR3.